This T cell receptor beta chain was identified in a study of OX40 agonist ivuxolimab in advanced cancers. General study findings and limits: Expanded peripheral T-cell antigen specificity went undetermined. Some patients without response likewise showed low normalized clonal expansion. On average, CD8+ T cells had more expanded clones than CD4+.

The method was immunoSEQ multiplex PCR; TCRdb's version includes in-frame clones alone and lacks a portion of them. The sample contains 53,000 or so clones, roughly 83% of which appear only once. The CDR3 loop spans 14 amino acids. The germline V gene encodes CDR1 SQVTM and CDR2 ANQGSEA. The germline V and J ends were trimmed by 7 bases and 1 base, with 16 bases remaining between them. In regard to this clone: Its antigen remains unidentified.

Sequencing used CD4+ or CD8+ T cells sorted from blood, obtained in a trial of the OX40 agonist ivuxolimab. The chain carries TRBV29-1 and TRBJ1-1; D not resolved. The clonotype was recovered from an adult with an advanced solid tumor such as melanoma, head and neck, liver or kidney cancer. CDR3 in DNA: TGCAGCGGCTCGCTCGGCCGGGGGAACACTGAAGCTTTCTTT. It specifies CSGSLGRGNTEAFF.